The 30 T cell receptor beta chains below all came from one sample that was sequenced in a study of monozygotic twins with inflammatory bowel disease. TCRdb reworked the 5' RACE reads into one entry per CDR3 protein, no DNA. The table for this sample gives a few hundred thousand distinct CDR3 sequences. Sequenced sample: blood. The receptors stem from a human donor with ulcerative colitis or Crohn's disease, or a healthy co-twin of an affected twin (not recorded which).

This chain links TRBV28 with TRBJ1-5; without DNA, the TCRdb call of TRBD1 cannot be checked. The CDR3 length is 19 residues. Germline V CDR1 and CDR2: MDHEN, SYDVKM. The CDR3 loop reads CASSLFWDKYKVGNQPQHF.

The genes are TRBV27 and TRBJ2-6; TCRdb's D gene call, TRBD2, goes unchecked for lack of DNA. CDR1 and CDR2 from the germline V gene are MNHEY and SMNVEV (reference sequence). CDR3 length equals 17 residues. CDR3 amino acids: CASSLRAGWSGANVLTF.

The chain is built from TRBV7-2 and TRBJ2-7; the TCRdb call, TRBD1, lacks DNA for checking. The CDR3 length is 15 residues. Germline values: CDR1 SGHTA, CDR2 FQGNSA. The CDR3 is CASSLEDPLVHEQNF.

V is TRBV7-8 and J is TRBJ1-3; absent DNA, TCRdb's TRBD1 call cannot be checked. This CDR3 comprises 14 residues. CDR1 and CDR2 from the germline V gene are SGHVS and FQNEAQ. This chain's CDR3 is CASSLAQGGNTIYF.

The rearrangement links TRBV7-2 to TRBJ1-2; TCRdb names TRBD1, which stays unverified in the absence of DNA. The CDR3 is made up of 14 amino acids. Per the germline V gene, CDR1 is SGHTA and CDR2 is FQGNSA. The CDR3 reads CASSLGRGRGGYTF.

This CDR3 reads CSVPKGGPRGEQFF. This chain uses TRBV29-1 with TRBJ2-1; TCRdb's D call of TRBD2 is untestable without DNA. Germline V gene data show CDR1 as SQVTM and CDR2 as ANQGSEA. The CDR3 contains 14 residues.

This chain joins TRBV5-1 and TRBJ2-1. CDR1 and CDR2 from the germline V gene are SGHRS and YFSETQ. The CDR3 is made up of 14 amino acids. The CDR3 loop is CASSLGTLGNEQFF.

The chain couples TRBV2 to TRBJ2-7; TCRdb selects TRBD2, and the lack of DNA leaves this call unchecked. The germline gives CDR1 SNHLY, CDR2 FYNNEI. This CDR3 spans 19 amino acids. CDR3 sequence: CASSEALGLADPRTYEQYF.

This chain joins TRBV5-6 and TRBJ2-2. In germline, CDR1 is SGHDT, CDR2 YYEEEE. This CDR3 is built from 12 residues. CDR3 sequence: CASSLANGELFF.

The rearrangement links TRBV4-3 to TRBJ1-1. The CDR3 has 13 amino acids. The germline V gene encodes CDR1 LGHNA and CDR2 YSLEER. CDR3 loop: CASSQEGPTEAFF.

The gene calls are TRBV2 and TRBJ2-5. CDR1 SNHLY and CDR2 FYNNEI come from the germline V gene. There are 13 residues in the CDR3. The CDR3 loop is CASSLTILETQYF.

The rearrangement links TRBV9 to TRBJ2-7; TCRdb picks TRBD2, but there is no DNA to check that call. The CDR3 is made up of 14 amino acids. In germline, CDR1 is SGDLS, CDR2 YYNGEE. CDR3 sequence reads: CASSVVASGYEQYF. Complete variable domain (other parts from reference TRBV9 and TRBJ2-7): DSGVTQTPKHLITATGQRVTLRCSPRSGDLSVYWYQQSLDQGLQFLIQYYNGEERAKGNILERFSAQQFPDLHSELNLSSLELGDSALYFCASSVVASGYEQYFGPGTRLTVT.

The rearrangement links TRBV30 to TRBJ1-1. Germline values: CDR1 GTSNPN, CDR2 SVGIG (reference sequence). The CDR3 extends over 15 amino acids. CDR3 loop: CAWSVRSVRNTEAFF.

The chain joins TRBV7-9 to TRBJ2-7; TCRdb outputs TRBD1, but without DNA this stays unchecked. CDR1 is SEHNR and CDR2 is FQNEAQ in the germline V gene (reference sequence). The CDR3 sequence is 12 residues long. The CDR3 loop reads CASSGGSYEQYF.

The gene calls are TRBV24-1 and TRBJ2-3. The CDR3 loop spans 15 amino acids. Germline V gene data show CDR1 as KGHDR and CDR2 as SFDVKD. The CDR3 is CATSGSVYHTDTQYF.

This chain connects TRBV5-1 to TRBJ2-7; TCRdb outputs TRBD1, but without DNA this stays unchecked. Per the germline V gene, CDR1 is SGHRS and CDR2 is YFSETQ. This CDR3 spans 15 amino acids. The CDR3 reads CASSLGGQGSDEQYF.

The V and J genes are TRBV24-1 and TRBJ2-1. Germline values: CDR1 KGHDR, CDR2 SFDVKD. This CDR3 is 11 amino acids long. The CDR3 here is CATGSYNEQFF.

The chain has TRBV19 and TRBJ2-1. Germline loops: CDR1 LNHDA, CDR2 SQIVND (reference sequence). The CDR3 runs to 17 residues. CDR3: CASSIDSLHAAYNEQFF.

The CDR3 sequence is CAISETDRGPTEAFF. The rearrangement joins TRBV10-3 to TRBJ1-1; TCRdb indicates TRBD1, and absent DNA this call remains unverified. This CDR3 region has 15 residues. Per germline, CDR1 ENHRY and CDR2 SYGVKD.

The chain joins TRBV30 to TRBJ1-2; TCRdb indicates TRBD1, and absent DNA this call remains unverified. The CDR3 contains 14 residues. Germline V gene data show CDR1 as GTSNPN and CDR2 as SVGIG (reference sequence). CDR3 residues: CAWWGRLANYGYTF.

The chain has TRBV5-1 and TRBJ2-3. CDR3 length: 13 residues. Germline V gives CDR1 SGHRS, CDR2 YFSETQ. The CDR3 is CASSLAWGDTQYF.

The chain has TRBV6-6 and TRBJ1-5. CDR1 is MNHNY, CDR2 SVGAGI, per germline (reference sequence). The CDR3 extends over 13 amino acids. CDR3 loop: CASSYSGIEPQHF.

The chain joins TRBV9 to TRBJ2-2; TCRdb's assignment of TRBD2 cannot be checked, as there is no DNA. CDR1 and CDR2 from the germline V gene are SGDLS and YYNGEE. The CDR3 totals 14 residues. This chain's CDR3 is CASSDSGSAGELFF.

This CDR3 reads CTSSSGTSPGNEQFF. V and J are TRBV5-1 and TRBJ2-1; no DNA is available, so the TRBD2 call from TCRdb remains unchecked. Germline assignment: CDR1 SGHRS and CDR2 YFSETQ. CDR3 length: 15 amino acids. The full variable domain, its missing parts supplied by reference TRBV5-1 and TRBJ2-1, is KAGVTQTPRYLIKTRGQQVTLSCSPISGHRSVSWYQQTPGQGLQFLFEYFSETQRNKGNFPGRFSGRQFSNSRSEMNVSTLELGDSALYLCTSSSGTSPGNEQFFGPGTRLTVL.

The chain couples TRBV9 to TRBJ1-6. The CDR3 length is 16 residues. Germline values: CDR1 SGDLS, CDR2 YYNGEE. The CDR3: CASSPQQGGEGSPLLF. The full variable domain, rest sourced from reference TRBV9 and TRBJ1-6, is DSGVTQTPKHLITATGQRVTLRCSPRSGDLSVYWYQQSLDQGLQFLIQYYNGEERAKGNILERFSAQQFPDLHSELNLSSLELGDSALYFCASSPQQGGEGSPLLFGNGTRLTVT.

The chain recombines TRBV20-1 with TRBJ2-1; the D gene TCRdb calls, TRBD2, cannot be checked with no DNA. CDR1 and CDR2 from the germline V gene are DFQATT and SNEGSKA (reference sequence). This CDR3 is 11 amino acids long. CDR3: CSAGTYNEQFF.

The gene calls are TRBV10-3 and TRBJ2-7. The CDR3 is 12 amino acids. Germline V gives CDR1 ENHRY, CDR2 SYGVKD. The CDR3 reads CAISGGAHEQYF.

V and J are TRBV7-9 and TRBJ2-1; TCRdb outputs TRBD1, but without DNA this stays unchecked. CDR3 length: 15 amino acids. From germline, CDR1 is SEHNR and CDR2 FQNEAQ (reference sequence). The chain's CDR3 is CASSPGPLPVNEQFF.

This chain links TRBV4-3 with TRBJ1-4. The V gene's germline CDR1 is LGHNA and CDR2 YSLEER. The CDR3 spans 15 residues. The CDR3 sequence is CASSQDRKRNEKLFF.

This chain's CDR3 is CSAPDGAKNIQYF. The V call is TRBV20-1, the J call TRBJ2-4. CDR3 length: 13 amino acids. Germline CDR1 is DFQATT and CDR2 is SNEGSKA (reference sequence).